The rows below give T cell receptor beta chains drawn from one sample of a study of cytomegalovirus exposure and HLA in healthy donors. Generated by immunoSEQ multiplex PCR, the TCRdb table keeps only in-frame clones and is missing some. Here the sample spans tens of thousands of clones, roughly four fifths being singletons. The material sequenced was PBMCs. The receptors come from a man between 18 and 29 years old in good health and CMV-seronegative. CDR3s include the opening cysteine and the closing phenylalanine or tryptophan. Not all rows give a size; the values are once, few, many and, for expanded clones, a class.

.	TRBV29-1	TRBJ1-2	CSVERRTGMGGYTF
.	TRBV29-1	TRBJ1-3	CSVEEGTEEVSGNTIYF
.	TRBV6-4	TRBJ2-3	CASSGGGSSDTQYF
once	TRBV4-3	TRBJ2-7	CASSLDLAPTSGRAQYEQYF
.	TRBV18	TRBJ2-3	CASSPPRGGTDTQYF
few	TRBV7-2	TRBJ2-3	CASSSLGLAGTDAQYF
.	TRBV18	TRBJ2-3	CASSLRGGTPGDTQYF
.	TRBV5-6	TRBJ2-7	CASSLDIYEQYF
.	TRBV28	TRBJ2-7	CASSSPTSGIYEQYF
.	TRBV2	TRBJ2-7	CASTRTPPSDEQYF
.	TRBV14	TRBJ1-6	CASSQALDTYNSPLHF
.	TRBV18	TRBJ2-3	CASSPQPRDTQYF
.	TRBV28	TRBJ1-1	CASLRGLDTEAFF
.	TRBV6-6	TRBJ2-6	CASSSGQRGGANVLTF
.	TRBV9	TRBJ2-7	CASSEPRDRWFLHF
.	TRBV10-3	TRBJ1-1	CAISPGEGFEMNTEAFF
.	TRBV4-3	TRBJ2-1	CASSQDSLSLKPNEQFF
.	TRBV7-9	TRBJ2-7	CASSFLAFTSGTYEQYF
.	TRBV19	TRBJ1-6	CASSRWTGVNSPLHF
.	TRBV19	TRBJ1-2	CASRRRQGVSDYGYTF
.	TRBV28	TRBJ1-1	CASTTGGSSEAFF
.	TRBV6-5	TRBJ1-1	CASSPMNTEAFF
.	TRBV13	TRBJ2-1	CASNLGKGTSGPQENEQFF
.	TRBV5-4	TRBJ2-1	CASRRGLYNEQFF
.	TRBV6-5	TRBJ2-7	CASSYGTARPEQYF
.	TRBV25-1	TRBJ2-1	CASSSSGSGRVNNEQFF
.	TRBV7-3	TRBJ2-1	CASSRGGSYNEQFF